This T cell receptor (beta chain) was sequenced in a study of T-cell reconstitution after alpha-beta-depleted transplantation in children. Points from the study as a whole: Expanded clones from the graft, numbering several hundred, reportedly supplied alpha-beta T cells about two months after transplant.

TCRbeta library preparation incorporated unique molecular identifiers. TCRdb itself ran the PCR reads through MiXCR, one entry per CDR3 protein. The sample carries approximately 230,000 distinct CDR3 sequences, 24% recorded once. This clonotype came up a few times. Its antigen is unknown. V was pared by 3 bases and J by 1 base, with 11 bases of the junction left unmatched. The CDR3 length is 18 residues. Germline V lookup: CDR1 MDHEN, CDR2 SYDVKM. Source: PBMCs, mostly from graft donor cells, taken 360 days after TCRalphabeta/CD19-depleted stem cell transplant. The J gene is TRBJ1-5, the V gene TRBV28; the match to TRBD1 covers 8 bases. This receptor was obtained from a female patient aged 2-9 years who had a stem cell transplant for congenital amegakaryocytic thrombocytopenia, so the T cells may come from the graft donor. The CDR3 sequence: CASSFHGQGYNSNQPQHF. The DNA for the CDR3 is TGTGCCAGCAGTTTCCACGGACAGGGCTATAACAGCAATCAGCCCCAGCATTTT.